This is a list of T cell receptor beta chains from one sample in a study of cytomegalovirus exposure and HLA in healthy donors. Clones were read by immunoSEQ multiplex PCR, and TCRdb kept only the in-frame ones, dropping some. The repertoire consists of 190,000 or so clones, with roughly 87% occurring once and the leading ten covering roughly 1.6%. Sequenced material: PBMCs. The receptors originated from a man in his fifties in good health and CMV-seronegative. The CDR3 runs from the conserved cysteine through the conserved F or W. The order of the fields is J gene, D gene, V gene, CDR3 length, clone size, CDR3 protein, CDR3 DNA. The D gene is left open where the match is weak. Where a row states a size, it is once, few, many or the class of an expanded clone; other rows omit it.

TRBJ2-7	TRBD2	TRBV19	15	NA	CASSIRLAANYEQYF	TGTGCCAGTAGTATAAGGCTAGCGGCAAACTACGAGCAGTACTTC
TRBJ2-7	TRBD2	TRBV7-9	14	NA	CASTLLAGGGWQYF	TGTGCCAGCACCCTTCTAGCGGGGGGAGGGTGGCAGTACTTC
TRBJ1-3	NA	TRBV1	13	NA	CTSSLQVQHTIYF	TGCACCAGCAGCCTACAGGTCCAACACACCATATATTTT
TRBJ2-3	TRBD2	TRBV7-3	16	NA	CASSILAGGVADTQYF	TGTGCCAGCAGCATTTTAGCGGGGGGCGTGGCAGATACGCAGTATTTT
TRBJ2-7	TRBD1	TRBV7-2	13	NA	CASSPDRVREQYF	TGTGCCAGCAGCCCCGACAGGGTAAGGGAGCAGTACTTC
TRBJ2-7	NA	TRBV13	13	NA	CASSSGTRVRQYF	TGTGCCAGCAGCTCGGGAACACGAGTAAGGCAGTACTTC
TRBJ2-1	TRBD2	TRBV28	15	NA	CASLKGTSGSNEQFF	TGTGCCAGCTTAAAAGGGACTAGCGGGAGCAATGAGCAGTTCTTC
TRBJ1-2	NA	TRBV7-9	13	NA	CASSPRGSYGYTF	TGTGCCAGCAGCCCCAGGGGATCGTATGGCTACACCTTC
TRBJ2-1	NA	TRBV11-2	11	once	CASSLGVGKVF	TGTGCCAGCAGCTTAGGGGTCGGGAAGGTCTTC
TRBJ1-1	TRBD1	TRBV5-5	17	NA	CASSLVGTGKRKAEAFF	TGTGCCAGCAGCTTGGTAGGGACAGGGAAAAGGAAGGCTGAAGCTTTCTTT
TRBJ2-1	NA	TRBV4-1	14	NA	CASSHLTKEREQFF	TGCGCCAGCAGCCACCTAACAAAGGAGCGTGAGCAGTTCTTC
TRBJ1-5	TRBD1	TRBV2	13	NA	CASTGQGSQPQHF	TGTGCCAGCACCGGACAGGGTTCCCAGCCCCAGCATTTT
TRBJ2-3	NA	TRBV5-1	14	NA	CASSLVPGSDTQYF	TGCGCCAGCAGCTTGGTCCCAGGGTCAGATACGCAGTATTTT
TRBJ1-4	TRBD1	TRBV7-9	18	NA	CASSRYPGQDSHNEKLFF	TGTGCCAGCAGCCGCTACCCCGGACAGGACAGCCATAATGAAAAACTGTTTTTT
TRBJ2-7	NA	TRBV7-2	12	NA	CASSLSSYEQYF	TGTGCCAGCAGTCTGAGCTCCTACGAGCAGTACTTC
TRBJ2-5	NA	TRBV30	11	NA	CAWSLQETQYF	TGTGCCTGGAGCCTGCAAGAGACCCAGTACTTC
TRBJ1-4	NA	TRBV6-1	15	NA	CASSEKPGHGEKLFF	TGTGCCAGCAGTGAAAAGCCCGGACACGGTGAAAAACTGTTTTTT
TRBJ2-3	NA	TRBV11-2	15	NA	CASSLDGAGTDTQYF	TGTGCCAGCAGCTTAGATGGGGCAGGCACAGATACGCAGTATTTT
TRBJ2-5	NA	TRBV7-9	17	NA	CASSLGERTQPQETQYF	TGTGCCAGCAGCTTAGGCGAGCGGACCCAACCTCAAGAGACCCAGTACTTC
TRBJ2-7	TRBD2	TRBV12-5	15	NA	CASGDGLAGAYEQYF	TGTGCTAGTGGAGACGGACTAGCGGGCGCCTACGAGCAGTACTTC
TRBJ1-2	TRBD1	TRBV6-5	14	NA	CASSYDRDLYGYTF	TGTGCCAGCAGTTACGACAGGGACCTCTATGGCTACACCTTC
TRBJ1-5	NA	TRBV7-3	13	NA	CASSSLPNQPQHF	TGTGCCAGCAGCTCCCTACCCAATCAGCCCCAGCATTTT
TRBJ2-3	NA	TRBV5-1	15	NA	CASTAQGGTTDTQYF	TGCGCCAGCACGGCACAGGGGGGGACCACAGATACGCAGTATTTT
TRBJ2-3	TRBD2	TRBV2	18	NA	CASSDGLASGSGIDTQYF	TGTGCCAGCAGTGATGGTCTGGCTAGCGGGAGCGGTATAGATACGCAGTATTTT
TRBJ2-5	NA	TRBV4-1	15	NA	CASSPAPHSQETQYF	TGCGCCAGCAGCCCAGCCCCGCACAGCCAAGAGACCCAGTACTTC
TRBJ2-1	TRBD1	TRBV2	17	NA	CASSEAGTGGSGIEQFF	TGTGCCAGCAGTGAGGCCGGGACAGGGGGTTCAGGAATTGAGCAGTTCTTC
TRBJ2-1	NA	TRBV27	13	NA	CASRDGAGNEQFF	TGTGCCAGCAGGGACGGCGCGGGCAATGAGCAGTTCTTC
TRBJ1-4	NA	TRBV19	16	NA	CASTPGLGQSNEKLFF	TGTGCCAGTACCCCAGGCCTAGGACAGAGTAATGAAAAACTGTTTTTT
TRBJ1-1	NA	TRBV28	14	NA	CASTSGGLNTEAFF	TGTGCCAGCACCTCGGGAGGCCTGAACACTGAAGCTTTCTTT
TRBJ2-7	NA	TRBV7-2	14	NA	CASSPRGSFYEQYF	TGTGCCAGCAGCCCACGGGGTTCCTTCTACGAGCAGTACTTC
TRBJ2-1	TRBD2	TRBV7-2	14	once	CASSLRKGGLGQFF	TGTGCCAGCAGCTTAAGAAAGGGAGGGTTAGGGCAGTTCTTC
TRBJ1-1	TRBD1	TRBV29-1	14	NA	CSSGQGALGTEAFF	TGCAGCTCGGGCCAGGGGGCGCTTGGCACTGAAGCTTTCTTT
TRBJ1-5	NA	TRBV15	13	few	CATSRRVSQPQHF	TGTGCCACCAGCAGACGAGTAAGTCAGCCCCAGCATTTT
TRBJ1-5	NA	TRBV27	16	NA	CASSFAGGLSNQPQHF	TGTGCCAGCAGTTTTGCGGGGGGCCTTAGCAATCAGCCCCAGCATTTT
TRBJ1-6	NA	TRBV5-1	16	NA	CASSLGTGTNNSPLHF	TGCGCCAGCAGCTTGGGAACCGGGACAAATAATTCACCCCTCCACTTT
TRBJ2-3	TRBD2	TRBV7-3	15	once	CASSWTSGITDTQYF	TGTGCCAGCAGCTGGACTAGCGGGATAACAGATACGCAGTATTTT
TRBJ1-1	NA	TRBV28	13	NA	CVSGLGGTSEAFF	TGTGTCAGCGGCTTGGGGGGGACGAGTGAAGCTTTCTTT
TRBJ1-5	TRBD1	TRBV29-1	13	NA	CSVGRGSGQPQHF	TGCAGCGTTGGCAGGGGGTCAGGCCAGCCCCAGCATTTT
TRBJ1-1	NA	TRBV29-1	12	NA	CSISGSSAEAFF	TGCAGCATATCCGGCTCGTCCGCGGAGGCTTTCTTT
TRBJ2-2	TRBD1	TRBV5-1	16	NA	CASSPGTGGSVGELFF	TGCGCCAGCAGCCCAGGGACAGGGGGCTCTGTCGGGGAGCTGTTTTTT
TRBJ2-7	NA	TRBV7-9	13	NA	CSSSEQGGYEQYF	TGTTCCAGCAGCGAACAAGGGGGTTACGAGCAGTACTTC
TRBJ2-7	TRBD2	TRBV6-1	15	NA	CASSEGLGVSYEQYF	TGTGCCAGCAGTGAGGGACTAGGGGTTTCCTACGAGCAGTACTTC
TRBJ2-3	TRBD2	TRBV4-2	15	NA	CASSQATGGPDTQYF	TGTGCCAGCAGCCAAGCGACGGGGGGGCCAGATACGCAGTATTTT
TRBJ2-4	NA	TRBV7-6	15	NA	CASSLGGVGKNIQYF	TGTGCCAGCAGCCTCGGCGGGGTAGGCAAAAACATTCAGTACTTC
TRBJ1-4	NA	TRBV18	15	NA	CASSPPSTPHEKLFF	TGTGCCAGCTCACCACCGTCCACTCCCCATGAAAAACTGTTTTTT
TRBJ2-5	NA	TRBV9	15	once	CASSELGAGQETQYF	TGTGCCAGCAGTGAGTTGGGGGCGGGCCAAGAGACCCAGTACTTC
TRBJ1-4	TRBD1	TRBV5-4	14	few	CASSLQGSNEKLFF	TGTGCCAGCAGCTTACAGGGGTCAAATGAAAAACTGTTTTTT
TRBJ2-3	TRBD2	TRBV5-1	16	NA	CASSLDTSGFTDTQYF	TGCGCCAGCAGCTTGGACACTAGCGGGTTCACAGATACGCAGTATTTT
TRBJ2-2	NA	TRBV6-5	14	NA	CASRGFTNTGELFF	TGTGCCAGCAGGGGCTTTACCAACACCGGGGAGCTGTTTTTT
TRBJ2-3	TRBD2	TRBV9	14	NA	CASSTSGRRDTQYF	TGTGCCAGCAGTACTAGCGGGAGGCGAGATACGCAGTATTTT
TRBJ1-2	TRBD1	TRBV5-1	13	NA	CASSLARGSGYTF	TGCGCCAGCAGCTTGGCCAGGGGGTCGGGCTACACCTTC
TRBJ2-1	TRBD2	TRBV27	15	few	CASSPSGLAGDEQFF	TGTGCCAGCAGTCCCTCGGGGCTAGCGGGAGACGAGCAGTTCTTC
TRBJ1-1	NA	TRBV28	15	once	CASSLSWGENTEAFF	TGTGCCAGCAGTTTATCCTGGGGGGAGAACACTGAAGCTTTCTTT
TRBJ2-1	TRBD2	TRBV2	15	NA	CASRAASGSYNEQFF	TGTGCCAGCAGAGCCGCTAGCGGCTCCTACAATGAGCAGTTCTTC
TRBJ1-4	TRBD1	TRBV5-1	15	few	CASSIGQATNEKLFF	TGCGCCAGCAGCATCGGACAGGCAACTAATGAAAAACTGTTTTTT
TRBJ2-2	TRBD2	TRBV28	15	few	CASTVAGADTGELFF	TGTGCCAGCACCGTAGCGGGAGCGGACACCGGGGAGCTGTTTTTT
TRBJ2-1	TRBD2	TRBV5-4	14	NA	CASSSMAGGNEQFF	TGTGCCAGCAGCTCTATGGCGGGAGGAAATGAGCAGTTCTTC
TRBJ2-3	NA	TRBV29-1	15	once	CSVQKAGSSTDTQYF	TGCAGCGTCCAAAAGGCGGGATCTAGCACAGATACGCAGTATTTT